This TCR beta chain originates from a study of cytomegalovirus exposure and HLA in healthy donors. Regarding this clone: Its antigen is not known.

Study findings and constraints: Diagnosis of cytomegalovirus status made by the classifier reportedly showed high specificity and sensitivity. Later work found most CMV-associated TCR beta chains apparently HLA-restricted.

Use of 60 Vbeta and 13 Jbeta primers characterized the PCR. Repertoires were generated with immunoSEQ multiplex PCR, while TCRdb's copy carries only in-frame clones and drops some. Of roughly 220,000 clones in the sample, approximately 79% are singletons; the top ten hold less than 2%. The CDR3 runs 15 residues. V dropped 5 bases and J dropped 0; count of bases not matched to a gene: 7. Germline assignment: CDR1 SGHRS and CDR2 YFSETQ. Material: PBMCs. V gene TRBV5-1 combines with J gene TRBJ2-7, with 8 bases that match TRBD1. The receptor's source is a man aged 50-60 years in good health and CMV-seronegative. This CDR3 reads CASSTGGPSSYEQYF. DNA of the CDR3: TGCGCCAGCAGTACAGGGGGACCCAGCTCCTACGAGCAGTACTTC.